The rows below give T cell receptor beta chains drawn from one sample of a study of blood T cell repertoires in COVID-19. The data were produced by immunoSEQ multiplex PCR, yet TCRdb's version contains in-frame clones alone and is incomplete. The data hold 100,000 to 120,000 clones, with almost 80% observed a single time. The sample taken for sequencing was peripheral blood. The receptor set was obtained from a woman of 80 years or more with active or convalescent COVID-19. Each CDR3 is given with its conserved first and last residue. Fields, in order: CDR3 length, clone size, J gene, V gene, D gene, CDR3 protein, CDR3 DNA. A D gene is named only where the DNA matches it firmly. Clone size is not always given. Where it is, it says once, few, many or a class for expanded clones.

len: 13; abundance: NA; j_gene: TRBJ1-2; v_gene: TRBV18; d_gene: NA; CDR3aa: CASSPLTVYGYTF; CDR3nt: TGTGCCAGCTCGCCCCTGACAGTTTATGGCTACACCTTC
len: 16; abundance: NA; j_gene: TRBJ2-1; v_gene: TRBV4-1; d_gene: TRBD1; CDR3aa: CASSPWTGVVTNEQFF; CDR3nt: TGCGCCAGCAGCCCATGGACAGGGGTCGTAACAAATGAGCAGTTCTTC
len: 17; abundance: NA; j_gene: TRBJ2-1; v_gene: TRBV15; d_gene: TRBD1; CDR3aa: CATSRALGQGSYNEQFF; CDR3nt: TGTGCCACCAGCAGAGCCCTGGGACAGGGGTCCTACAATGAGCAGTTCTTC
len: 14; abundance: NA; j_gene: TRBJ1-2; v_gene: TRBV10-3; d_gene: NA; CDR3aa: CAIRGVRGGYGYTF; CDR3nt: TGTGCCATCAGGGGGGTCAGGGGCGGATATGGCTACACCTTC
len: 17; abundance: few; j_gene: TRBJ2-3; v_gene: TRBV9; d_gene: TRBD2; CDR3aa: CASSVEASGPYTDTQYF; CDR3nt: TGTGCCAGCAGCGTAGAGGCTAGCGGACCCTACACAGATACGCAGTATTTT
len: 16; abundance: NA; j_gene: TRBJ2-7; v_gene: TRBV7-8; d_gene: NA; CDR3aa: CASSSPWTLGTYEQYF; CDR3nt: TGTGCCAGCAGCTCCCCGTGGACACTGGGTACCTACGAGCAGTACTTC
len: 16; abundance: NA; j_gene: TRBJ2-7; v_gene: TRBV10-2; d_gene: TRBD2; CDR3aa: CASSETGLAGGHRKYF; CDR3nt: TGCGCCAGCAGTGAGACGGGACTAGCGGGAGGGCACCGAAAGTACTTC
len: 18; abundance: NA; j_gene: TRBJ2-3; v_gene: TRBV7-8; d_gene: NA; CDR3aa: CASSLRPFPRGRTDTQYF; CDR3nt: TGTGCCAGCAGCTTACGCCCCTTTCCGCGGGGACGCACAGATACGCAGTATTTT
len: 13; abundance: NA; j_gene: TRBJ2-3; v_gene: TRBV6-9; d_gene: TRBD1; CDR3aa: CASSSAAGTVRYF; CDR3nt: TGTGCCAGCAGTTCTGCGGCAGGGACAGTCAGGTATTTT
len: 14; abundance: NA; j_gene: TRBJ2-7; v_gene: TRBV20-1; d_gene: TRBD2; CDR3aa: CSASRREGLYEQYF; CDR3nt: TGCAGTGCTAGTCGACGGGAGGGCCTTTACGAGCAGTACTTC
len: 14; abundance: NA; j_gene: TRBJ1-3; v_gene: TRBV11-2; d_gene: NA; CDR3aa: CASRPTASGNTIYF; CDR3nt: TGTGCCAGCAGGCCGACAGCCTCTGGAAACACCATATATTTT
len: 15; abundance: NA; j_gene: TRBJ2-1; v_gene: TRBV18; d_gene: NA; CDR3aa: CASSPMMSSYNEQFF; CDR3nt: TGTGCCAGCTCACCCATGATGAGCTCCTACAATGAGCAGTTCTTC
len: 12; abundance: many; j_gene: TRBJ1-2; v_gene: TRBV7-9; d_gene: NA; CDR3aa: CASSAGLYGYTF; CDR3nt: TGTGCCAGCAGTGCAGGCCTCTATGGCTACACCTTC
len: 13; abundance: NA; j_gene: TRBJ2-5; v_gene: TRBV5-4; d_gene: NA; CDR3aa: CASSQRGRETQYF; CDR3nt: TGTGCCAGCAGCCAAAGGGGTCGGGAGACCCAGTACTTC
len: 14; abundance: NA; j_gene: TRBJ1-5; v_gene: TRBV10-3; d_gene: NA; CDR3aa: CAISRDRSNQPQHF; CDR3nt: TGTGCCATCAGCCGCGACAGATCTAATCAGCCCCAGCATTTT
len: 17; abundance: NA; j_gene: TRBJ1-2; v_gene: TRBV6-2/TRBV6-3; d_gene: TRBD1; CDR3aa: CASSYAGTADFNYGYTF; CDR3nt: TGTGCCAGCAGTTACGCGGGGACAGCTGATTTTAACTATGGCTACACCTTC
len: 15; abundance: NA; j_gene: TRBJ2-3; v_gene: TRBV7-2; d_gene: TRBD2; CDR3aa: CASSLGGRATDTQYF; CDR3nt: TGTGCCAGCAGCTTAGGAGGGAGGGCCACAGATACGCAGTATTTT
len: 13; abundance: once; j_gene: TRBJ2-2; v_gene: TRBV10-2; d_gene: NA; CDR3aa: CASSGRGTGELFF; CDR3nt: TGCGCCAGCAGTGGAAGGGGGACCGGGGAGCTGTTTTTT
len: 13; abundance: NA; j_gene: TRBJ1-2; v_gene: TRBV2; d_gene: NA; CDR3aa: CASSDQGSYGYTF; CDR3nt: TGTGCCAGCAGTGATCAGGGATCCTATGGCTACACCTTC
len: 16; abundance: NA; j_gene: TRBJ2-3; v_gene: TRBV16; d_gene: TRBD2; CDR3aa: CASSPWSAGGPRTQYF; CDR3nt: TGTGCCAGCAGCCCTTGGTCTGCGGGAGGGCCACGTACGCAGTATTTT
len: 13; abundance: NA; j_gene: TRBJ2-7; v_gene: TRBV30; d_gene: TRBD2; CDR3aa: CAWSVLAGSEQYF; CDR3nt: TGTGCCTGGAGTGTGCTAGCGGGGAGCGAGCAGTACTTC
len: 20; abundance: NA; j_gene: TRBJ2-1; v_gene: TRBV2; d_gene: TRBD2; CDR3aa: CASSEAKTSGLPPYYNEQFF; CDR3nt: TGTGCCAGCAGTGAAGCGAAGACTAGCGGGCTCCCTCCTTACTACAATGAGCAGTTCTTC
len: 15; abundance: NA; j_gene: TRBJ1-2; v_gene: TRBV7-8; d_gene: NA; CDR3aa: CASSPRKGLGYGYTF; CDR3nt: TGTGCCAGCAGCCCCCGGAAGGGGCTCGGCTATGGCTACACCTTC
len: 15; abundance: NA; j_gene: TRBJ2-2; v_gene: TRBV9; d_gene: NA; CDR3aa: CASSEDGSFTGELFF; CDR3nt: TGTGCCAGCAGCGAGGACGGGAGCTTCACCGGGGAGCTGTTTTTT
len: 17; abundance: NA; j_gene: TRBJ1-1; v_gene: TRBV18; d_gene: TRBD1; CDR3aa: CASSPPNLRQGDTEAFF; CDR3nt: TGTGCCAGCTCACCACCTAATCTGAGACAGGGGGACACTGAAGCTTTCTTT
len: 14; abundance: NA; j_gene: TRBJ1-2; v_gene: TRBV2; d_gene: NA; CDR3aa: CASSSTGSYYGYTF; CDR3nt: TGTGCCAGCAGCTCGACAGGCAGTTACTATGGCTACACCTTC
len: 12; abundance: once; j_gene: TRBJ2-1; v_gene: TRBV19; d_gene: TRBD1; CDR3aa: CASSMTGGSQFF; CDR3nt: TGTGCCAGTAGTATGACAGGGGGCTCGCAGTTCTTC
len: 16; abundance: NA; j_gene: TRBJ2-1; v_gene: TRBV5-1; d_gene: TRBD1; CDR3aa: CASSFIGGLVYNEQFF; CDR3nt: TGCGCCAGCAGCTTTATAGGGGGCTTAGTTTACAATGAGCAGTTCTTC
len: 14; abundance: NA; j_gene: TRBJ2-7; v_gene: TRBV20-1; d_gene: TRBD2; CDR3aa: CSASLTSRSYEQYF; CDR3nt: TGCAGTGCTAGTCTGACTAGCCGATCCTACGAGCAGTACTTC
len: 14; abundance: NA; j_gene: TRBJ2-4; v_gene: TRBV10-1; d_gene: TRBD2; CDR3aa: CASSAGTSLNIQYF; CDR3nt: TGCGCCAGCAGTGCCGGGACTAGCCTGAACATTCAGTACTTC
len: 13; abundance: NA; j_gene: TRBJ1-1; v_gene: TRBV10-3; d_gene: TRBD1; CDR3aa: CAISGRQGAEAFF; CDR3nt: TGTGCCATCAGTGGCCGACAGGGGGCTGAAGCTTTCTTT
len: 12; abundance: NA; j_gene: TRBJ2-7; v_gene: TRBV3-1/TRBV3-2; d_gene: NA; CDR3aa: CASSQDTYEQYF; CDR3nt: TGTGCCAGCAGCCAAGATACCTACGAGCAGTACTTC
len: 14; abundance: NA; j_gene: TRBJ1-3; v_gene: TRBV18; d_gene: NA; CDR3aa: CASSSVGDGNTIYF; CDR3nt: TGTGCCAGCTCATCAGTGGGAGATGGAAACACCATATATTTT
len: 14; abundance: NA; j_gene: TRBJ2-3; v_gene: TRBV7-3; d_gene: TRBD1; CDR3aa: CASSRQGAADTQYF; CDR3nt: TGTGCCAGCAGTCGTCAGGGGGCCGCAGATACGCAGTATTTT
len: 14; abundance: NA; j_gene: TRBJ1-2; v_gene: TRBV5-1; d_gene: NA; CDR3aa: CASSLSQTNYGYTF; CDR3nt: TGCGCCAGCAGCTTATCACAAACTAACTATGGCTACACCTTC
len: 16; abundance: NA; j_gene: TRBJ1-2; v_gene: TRBV3-1/TRBV3-2; d_gene: TRBD1; CDR3aa: CASSQGGWTGPYGYTF; CDR3nt: TGTGCCAGCAGCCAAGGTGGATGGACAGGGCCCTATGGCTACACCTTC
len: 11; abundance: NA; j_gene: TRBJ2-1; v_gene: TRBV12-3/TRBV12-4; d_gene: TRBD2; CDR3aa: CASTTSGGPVF; CDR3nt: TGTGCCAGCACCACTAGCGGCGGCCCGGTCTTC
len: 14; abundance: few; j_gene: TRBJ1-5; v_gene: TRBV19; d_gene: NA; CDR3aa: CASKTNRENQPQHF; CDR3nt: TGTGCCAGTAAGACTAACAGAGAGAATCAGCCCCAGCATTTT
len: 17; abundance: NA; j_gene: TRBJ2-3; v_gene: TRBV7-2; d_gene: NA; CDR3aa: CASSLVRVRYGTDTQYF; CDR3nt: TGTGCCAGCAGCTTAGTGCGGGTGAGGTACGGGACAGATACGCAGTATTTT
len: 13; abundance: NA; j_gene: TRBJ2-7; v_gene: TRBV4-1; d_gene: TRBD1; CDR3aa: CASSLDRSGEQYF; CDR3nt: TGCGCCAGCAGCTTGGACAGGTCGGGCGAGCAGTACTTC
len: 15; abundance: few; j_gene: TRBJ2-1; v_gene: TRBV7-3; d_gene: TRBD1; CDR3aa: CASSLPGQGGNEQFF; CDR3nt: TGTGCCAGCAGCTTACCGGGACAGGGGGGCAATGAGCAGTTCTTC
len: 17; abundance: NA; j_gene: TRBJ2-3; v_gene: TRBV27; d_gene: TRBD2; CDR3aa: CASSPNPLAGVSDTQYF; CDR3nt: TGTGCCAGCAGTCCGAACCCACTAGCGGGAGTATCTGATACGCAGTATTTT
len: 17; abundance: NA; j_gene: TRBJ2-1; v_gene: TRBV7-3; d_gene: TRBD2; CDR3aa: CASSLTSGRAGYNEQFF; CDR3nt: TGTGCCAGCAGCTTAACTAGCGGGAGGGCGGGATACAATGAGCAGTTCTTC
len: 15; abundance: NA; j_gene: TRBJ1-1; v_gene: TRBV10-3; d_gene: TRBD1; CDR3aa: CAISKDRGVNTEAFF; CDR3nt: TGTGCCATCAGTAAGGACAGGGGTGTGAACACTGAAGCTTTCTTT
len: 16; abundance: few; j_gene: TRBJ2-1; v_gene: TRBV4-1; d_gene: TRBD2; CDR3aa: CASSQKTSGYYNEQFF; CDR3nt: TGCGCCAGCAGCCAAAAGACTAGCGGGTATTACAATGAGCAGTTCTTC
len: 14; abundance: NA; j_gene: TRBJ1-1; v_gene: TRBV14; d_gene: NA; CDR3aa: CASSQLGRNTEAFF; CDR3nt: TGTGCCAGCAGCCAACTAGGGAGGAACACTGAAGCTTTCTTT
len: 20; abundance: NA; j_gene: TRBJ2-2; v_gene: TRBV10-3; d_gene: TRBD2; CDR3aa: CAISEYGQRGSSGGTGELFF; CDR3nt: TGTGCCATCAGTGAATATGGACAGCGGGGTTCTAGCGGGGGCACCGGGGAGCTGTTTTTT
len: 14; abundance: NA; j_gene: TRBJ2-1; v_gene: TRBV7-9; d_gene: NA; CDR3aa: CASSLAVFGTEQFF; CDR3nt: TGTGCCAGCAGCTTAGCCGTCTTTGGGACAGAGCAGTTCTTC
len: 17; abundance: few; j_gene: TRBJ2-5; v_gene: TRBV18; d_gene: TRBD2; CDR3aa: CASSLSGTSGQGETQYF; CDR3nt: TGTGCCAGCTCTCTTTCCGGGACTAGCGGCCAGGGTGAGACCCAGTACTTC
len: 15; abundance: NA; j_gene: TRBJ2-7; v_gene: TRBV6-5; d_gene: TRBD2; CDR3aa: CASSYSQRETYEQYF; CDR3nt: TGTGCCAGCAGTTACAGTCAGCGGGAAACCTACGAGCAGTACTTC